This T cell receptor (beta chain) came from a study of Ad26.COV2.S vaccination and SARS-CoV-2 variants. Study-wide results and caveats: Total T cell responses, in the TCR breadth and depth analyses, may have been underestimated.

The protocol was immunoSEQ multiplex PCR, while the TCRdb copy is restricted to in-frame clones and leaves out a portion. The sample has hundreds of thousands of clones, around 87% seen once; the top ten hold around 3.6%. As for this clone: Antigen: not known.

The CDR3 consists of 15 residues. Trimming stripped 1 base from V and 0 bases from J, with 7 bases between. CDR1 is SGHVS, CDR2 FQNEAQ, per germline. Treatment here: roughly 19 received Ad26.COV2.S at low or high dose, single or two shots; about five received placebo; per-sample allocation not given. At day 63 after the first vaccine or placebo injection, samples were drawn. An adult aged 18-55 years in Boston served as the donor. The TCR sequence derives from a person between 18 and 59 years old who received the Ad26.COV2.S COVID-19 vaccine or a placebo. The starting material was peripheral blood, obtained in a trial of Ad26.COV2.S vaccine versus placebo. This chain links TRBV7-8 with TRBJ2-1; D is perhaps TRBD2 (6 bases). CDR3 bases: TGTGCCAGCAGCTTAGGCGGGGTCTCCTACAATGAGCAGTTCTTC. Amino acids: CASSLGGVSYNEQFF.